This T cell receptor (beta chain) was captured in a study of shared clonotypes between healthy human individuals. Study-wide background: Per donor, three plates held CD4 naive cells, three held CD4 memory, two held CD8 naive and one held CD8 memory.

CD8 cells classed as naive were CD45RO-negative and positively selected for CCR7, excluding terminally differentiated effector memory CD45RA+ cells. From germline, CDR1 is MNHNS and CDR2 SASEGT. CDR3 length equals 14 residues. V dropped 0 bases and J dropped 1 base, with 3 bases sitting between them. Assay used: immunoSEQ multiplex PCR; TCRdb lists only in-frame clones, some missing. Counted here are more than 2 million clones, around 93% occurring once; the ten biggest clones make up about 1.6%. Study-wide findings and caveats: Among the subsets, naive ones generally showed larger estimated richness than memory ones. Generation probability values for non-shared clonotypes were lower than those for clonotypes shared by all four donors.

With regard to this clone: Its antigen is not known.

Sequencing used naive CD8+ T cells from PBMCs. The source is a man between 18 and 35 years old in good health. Some clones in this sample may be carry-over from other donors' samples. The V call is TRBV6-1, the J call TRBJ2-2; D unresolved. This CDR3 is CASSEAGNTGELFF. CDR3 bases: TGTGCCAGCAGTGAAGCTGGGAACACCGGGGAGCTGTTTTTT.